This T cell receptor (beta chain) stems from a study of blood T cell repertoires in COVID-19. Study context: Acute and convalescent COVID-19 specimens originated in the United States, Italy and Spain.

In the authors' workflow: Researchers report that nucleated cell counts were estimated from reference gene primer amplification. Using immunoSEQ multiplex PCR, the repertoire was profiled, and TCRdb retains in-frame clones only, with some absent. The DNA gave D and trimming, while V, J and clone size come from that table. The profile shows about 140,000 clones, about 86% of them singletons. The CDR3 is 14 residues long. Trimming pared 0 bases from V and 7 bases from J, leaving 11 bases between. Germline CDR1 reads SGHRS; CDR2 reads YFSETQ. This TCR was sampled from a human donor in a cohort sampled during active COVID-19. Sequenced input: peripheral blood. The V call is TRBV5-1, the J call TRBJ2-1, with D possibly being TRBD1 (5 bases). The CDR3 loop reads CASSLGQPYNEQFF. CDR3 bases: TGCGCCAGCAGCTTGGGACAGCCGTATAATGAGCAGTTCTTC.